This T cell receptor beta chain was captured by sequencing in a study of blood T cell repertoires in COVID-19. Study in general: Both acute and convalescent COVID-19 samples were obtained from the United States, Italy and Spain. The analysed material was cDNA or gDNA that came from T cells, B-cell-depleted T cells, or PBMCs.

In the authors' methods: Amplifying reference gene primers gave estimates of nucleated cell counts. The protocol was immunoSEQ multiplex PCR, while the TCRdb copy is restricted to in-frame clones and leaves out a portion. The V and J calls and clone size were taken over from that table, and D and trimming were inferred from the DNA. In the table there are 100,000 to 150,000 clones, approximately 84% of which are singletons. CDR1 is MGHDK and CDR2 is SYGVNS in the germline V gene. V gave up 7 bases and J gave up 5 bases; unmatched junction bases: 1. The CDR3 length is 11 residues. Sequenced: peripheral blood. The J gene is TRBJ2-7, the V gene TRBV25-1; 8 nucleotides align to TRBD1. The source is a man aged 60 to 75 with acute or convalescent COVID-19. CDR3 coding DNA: TGTGCCAGCAAGGACAGGGACGAGCAGTACTTC. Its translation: CASKDRDEQYF.